Listed below are T cell receptor beta chains from one sample, sequenced in a study of blood T cell repertoires in COVID-19. Using immunoSEQ multiplex PCR, the repertoire was profiled, and TCRdb retains in-frame clones only, with some absent. The sample consists of over 75,000 clones, around 88% of them appearing once. Material for sequencing was peripheral blood. The source is a man aged 45-65 years with COVID-19, enrolled during active disease. The CDR3 runs from the conserved cysteine through the conserved F or W. Fields, in order: CDR3 length, D gene, clone size, J gene, V gene, CDR3 DNA, CDR3 protein. A D gene is named only where the DNA matches it firmly. Size values are once, few and many counts, or a class for expanded clones, and some rows have none.

15 TRBD2 - TRBJ2-7 TRBV2 TGTGCCAGCAGCACCGGGACTAGCGGTACCTACGAGCAGTACTTC CASSTGTSGTYEQYF
17 - - TRBJ1-5 TRBV6-2/TRBV6-3 TGTGCCAGCGGTTCCCTGACCGGGACACCGAGCAATCAGCCCCAGCATTTT CASGSLTGTPSNQPQHF
15 TRBD2 - TRBJ2-3 TRBV7-2 TGTGCCAGCAGCTTAGGATTAGCGGGCGCAGATACGCAGTATTTT CASSLGLAGADTQYF
14 TRBD1 - TRBJ1-2 TRBV6-5 TGTGCCAGCCTAAACAGGGGATTCAACTATGGCTACACCTTC CASLNRGFNYGYTF
13 TRBD1 - TRBJ1-1 TRBV27 TGTGCCAGCAGTTTAAGCCGGGACAGGGAAGCTTTCTTT CASSLSRDREAFF
15 TRBD1 - TRBJ1-5 TRBV19 TGTGCCAGTACCACACAGGGGAACGGCAATCAGCCCCAGCATTTT CASTTQGNGNQPQHF
15 TRBD1 few TRBJ1-1 TRBV3-1/TRBV3-2 TGTGCCAGCAGCCGGCGACAGGGGCCTAACACTGAAGCTTTCTTT CASSRRQGPNTEAFF
13 TRBD2 - TRBJ2-7 TRBV2 TGTGCCAGCACTGGGGGAGGGAGGTACGAGCAGTACTTC CASTGGGRYEQYF
15 - - TRBJ1-4 TRBV18 TGTGCCAGCTCACCACGGAGGAACGAGAATGAAAAACTGTTTTTT CASSPRRNENEKLFF
15 - - TRBJ2-5 TRBV9 TGTGCCAGCAGCGTAGGAGGTCAGGGGGGCGAGACCCAGTACTTC CASSVGGQGGETQYF
16 TRBD1 - TRBJ1-1 TRBV7-2 TGTGCCAGCAGCCCGAACAGGGGCACCTTGAACACTGAAGCTTTCTTT CASSPNRGTLNTEAFF
12 - - TRBJ2-1 TRBV4-3 TGCGCCAGCAGCCAGCAGGGGGGCGAGCAGTTCTTC CASSQQGGEQFF
13 - - TRBJ1-2 TRBV3-1/TRBV3-2 TGTGCCAGCAGGCTTCTCACAGGTGGTGGCTACACCTTC CASRLLTGGGYTF
14 - - TRBJ1-4 TRBV9 TGTGCCAGCAGCGGATCGCAGGGGCGAGAAAAACTGTTTTTT CASSGSQGREKLFF
14 - once TRBJ1-2 TRBV24-1 TGTGCCACCAGTGATTCCCCTGGCGGATATGGCTACACCTTC CATSDSPGGYGYTF
15 TRBD2 - TRBJ2-1 TRBV11-2 TGTGCCAGCAGCATTAGCGGGGGTACCTACAATGAGCAGTTCTTC CASSISGGTYNEQFF
16 - - TRBJ2-2 TRBV3-1/TRBV3-2 TGTGCCAGCAGCCAAGACAGGGGGGCGGACACCGGGGAGCTGTTTTTT CASSQDRGADTGELFF
14 - - TRBJ2-1 TRBV20-1 TGCAGTGCTAGTATAGGTCGGGGGGCGAATGAGCAGTTCTTC CSASIGRGANEQFF
15 - - TRBJ1-2 TRBV2 TGTGCCAGCTCCTTTTCGACAGACACTAACTATGGCTACACCTTC CASSFSTDTNYGYTF
15 - - TRBJ1-3 TRBV7-2 TGTGCCAGCAGCCCAACTGGAGGATCTGGAAACACCATATATTTT CASSPTGGSGNTIYF
14 - - TRBJ1-2 TRBV9 TGTGCCAGCAGCTTATCAGCGATGAACGATGGCTACACCTTC CASSLSAMNDGYTF
15 - - TRBJ2-1 TRBV20-1 TGCAGTGCTAGTTCCGGGATCGGTCGTAGGGATGAGCAGTTCTTC CSASSGIGRRDEQFF
15 TRBD1 - TRBJ2-2 TRBV4-2 TGTGCCAGCAGCCAAGGGGACAGCCTCACCGGGGAGCTGTTTTTT CASSQGDSLTGELFF
15 TRBD1 - TRBJ1-6 TRBV5-1 TGCGCCAGCAGCGTCGGACAGGGGCGTTATTCACCCCTCCACTTT CASSVGQGRYSPLHF
15 - - TRBJ2-3 TRBV6-1 TGTGCCAGCAGTGATAAAGTCGTGAGTACAGATACGCAGTATTTT CASSDKVVSTDTQYF
14 TRBD1 - TRBJ1-5 TRBV27 TGTGCCAGCAGTTTTCAGGGGGCTTATCAGCCCCAGCATTTT CASSFQGAYQPQHF
17 TRBD1 - TRBJ1-1 TRBV3-1/TRBV3-2 TGTGCCAGCAGCCAAAGGGACAGGGGGCTAGGGAACACTGAAGCTTTCTTT CASSQRDRGLGNTEAFF
16 TRBD2 - TRBJ2-1 TRBV9 TGTGCCAGCAGCGACTGGACTAGCGGGGGCTACAATGAGCAGTTCTTC CASSDWTSGGYNEQFF
15 - - TRBJ1-6 TRBV4-2 TGTGCCAGCAGCACCCCCGCGGGGGTACGTTCACCCCTCCACTTT CASSTPAGVRSPLHF
16 - - TRBJ1-2 TRBV24-1 TGTGCCACCAGTGGGGCCCCCCGGGATAATAACTATGGCTACACCTTC CATSGAPRDNNYGYTF
14 - - TRBJ1-2 TRBV6-5 TGTGCCAGCAGCCGGACAGTTTTTAACTATGGCTACACCTTC CASSRTVFNYGYTF
14 - - TRBJ2-2 TRBV9 TGTGCCAGCAATCGGCAGGGTATCACCGGGGAGCTGTTTTTT CASNRQGITGELFF
15 - - TRBJ1-2 TRBV5-1 TGCGCCAGCAGCTCGCGTGGTGTTGGGAGGGAGGGCTACACCTTC CASSSRGVGREGYTF
12 - - TRBJ1-2 TRBV7-2 TGTGCCAGCAGCAGGACAGTTTATGGCTACACCTTC CASSRTVYGYTF
18 TRBD1 - TRBJ1-4 TRBV4-1 TGCGCCAGCAGCCAAGAGGAAAGGAGGGGGCGAAGGTATGAAAAACTGTTTTTT CASSQEERRGRRYEKLFF
15 TRBD1 - TRBJ1-2 TRBV2 TGTGCCAGCAGTGAAGGGGGACAGTCGAGGTTTGGCTACACCTTC CASSEGGQSRFGYTF
16 TRBD1 - TRBJ2-3 TRBV15 TGTGCCACCAGCAGAGGAAGGGACAGGGGTGCAGATACGCAGTATTTT CATSRGRDRGADTQYF
15 - - TRBJ2-4 TRBV18 TGTGCCAGCTCACCACCCAGTCTAGCCAAAAACATTCAGTACTTC CASSPPSLAKNIQYF
16 TRBD2 - TRBJ2-2 TRBV7-3 TGTGCCAGCAGCTCCGGGGGTAGCGGGGGCACCGGGGAGCTGTTTTTT CASSSGGSGGTGELFF
15 - - TRBJ2-7 TRBV5-4 TGTGCCAGCAGCTTGGCCGCGGGGCAAGTGGACGAGCAGTACTTC CASSLAAGQVDEQYF
13 - once TRBJ1-6 TRBV19 TGTGCCAGTAGTCTGGGGCGGTATTCACCCCTCCACTTT CASSLGRYSPLHF